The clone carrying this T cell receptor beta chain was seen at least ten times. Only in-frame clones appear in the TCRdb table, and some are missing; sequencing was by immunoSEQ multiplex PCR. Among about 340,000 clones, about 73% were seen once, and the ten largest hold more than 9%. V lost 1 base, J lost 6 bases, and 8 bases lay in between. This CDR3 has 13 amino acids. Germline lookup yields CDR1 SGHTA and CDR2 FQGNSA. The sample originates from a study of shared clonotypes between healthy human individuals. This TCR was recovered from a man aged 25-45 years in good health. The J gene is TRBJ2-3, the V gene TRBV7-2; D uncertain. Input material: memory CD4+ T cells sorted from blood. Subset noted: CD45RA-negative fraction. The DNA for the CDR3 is TGTGCCAGCAGCTTAGACCTCGCGGATACGCAGTATTTT. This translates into CASSLDLADTQYF.